The following is a TCR beta chain sequence with its context. Germline-derived CDR1 and CDR2 are MNHEY and SMNVEV (reference sequence). The CDR3 runs to 16 residues. V lost 5 bases, J lost 5 bases, and 21 bases lay in between. These data come from a study of blood T cell repertoires in COVID-19. Original handling: Amplification from reference gene primers served as the basis for estimated nucleated cell counts. Assay used: immunoSEQ multiplex PCR; TCRdb lists only in-frame clones, some missing. Clonal size and the V and J genes are those of that table, whereas D and trimming came from the DNA. The sample has about 97,000 clones; 70% to 90% are singletons.

The chain uses TRBV27 and TRBJ2-5; a possible D gene is TRBD2 (5 bases). The specimen was peripheral blood. The receptor was derived from a man aged 45-65 years with active COVID-19. The CDR3 DNA is TGTGCCAGCAGTCAACGCCGTCTGAGGGATATGGAGACCCAGTACTTC. It specifies CASSQRRLRDMETQYF.